This T cell receptor (beta chain) was found in a study of cytomegalovirus exposure and HLA in healthy donors. Background on the study: Of several hundred genotyped donors, 75% to 90% grouped in the Caucasian-associated ancestry cluster.

Notes on the study in general: Reports credit the classifier with highly specific, highly sensitive diagnosis of cytomegalovirus status. In a later analysis, parvovirus B19, influenza, CMV and Epstein-Barr virus appeared linked to several top co-occurrence clusters.

Between the trimmed V and J ends, which lost 5 bases and 0 bases, there was a span of 10 bases. CDR3 length: 14 amino acids. Germline values: CDR1 LNHDA, CDR2 SQIVND (reference sequence). The primer mix had 60 Vbeta and 13 Jbeta primers. Clones were sequenced by immunoSEQ multiplex PCR, and TCRdb holds only the in-frame ones, with some missing. The sample holds approximately 76,000 clones, around 79% seen once. On this clone itself: Antigen unknown.

This chain joins TRBV19 and TRBJ1-1; tentatively, D is TRBD1 (6 bases). The sequenced sample consisted of PBMCs. This clonotype was obtained from a man aged 25 to 45 in good health and CMV-seronegative. Here the CDR3 DNA reads TGTGCCAGTAGTCCATACAGGGTGAACACTGAAGCTTTCTTT. This translates into CASSPYRVNTEAFF.